This T cell receptor beta chain is drawn from a study of blood T cell repertoires in COVID-19. Turning to the study itself: Sites across the United States, Italy and Spain contributed samples from acute and convalescent COVID-19.

The V and J ends lost 2 bases and 8 bases respectively, with 10 bases between them. The CDR3 has 14 residues. Germline CDR1 MNHEY, CDR2 SMNVEV (reference sequence). Only in-frame clones appear in the TCRdb table, and some are missing; sequencing was by immunoSEQ multiplex PCR. The sample contains almost 65,000 clones, more than 70% of which appear only once. Those who participated ranged in age from about 18 to 89 years and resided in about two dozen US areas. The receptor was isolated from a middle-aged woman who had recovered from COVID-19. The specimen sequenced was PBMCs or T cells enriched from blood (not recorded which). The chain uses TRBV27 and TRBJ1-6; D is ambiguous. The CDR3 sequence: CASSLTARYSPLHF. The CDR3 bases are TGTGCCAGCAGTTTAACGGCCAGGTATTCACCCCTCCACTTT.